This T cell receptor (beta chain) is drawn from a study of T cells in Graves' hyperthyroidism and ophthalmopathy. Patients were excluded for uncontrolled infection, other autoimmune disease, pregnancy or lactation. The authors obtained PBMCs from 9 to 10 ml of fresh peripheral blood. What was amplified from RNA transcripts were TCR beta CDR3 regions. First-round RT-PCR of the TCR CDR3 relied on the HTBI primer set. TCRdb analysed the multiplex PCR reads with MiXCR anew, one entry per CDR3 protein. The repertoire holds roughly 380,000 distinct CDR3 sequences, with 11% to 15% as singletons. This clonotype was observed at least ten times. The trim removed 6 bases at V and 7 bases at J, leaving 4 bases unmatched. Germline assignment: CDR1 MNHNS and CDR2 SASEGT. CDR3 length equals 14 residues.

This clonotype originated in a woman aged 60-75 years with Graves' hyperthyroidism. V usage is TRBV6-1 and J usage is TRBJ2-1, with 12 bases fitting TRBD1. Sequenced input: blood. In DNA form, the CDR3 reads TGTGCCAGCAGACCGGGACAGGGGGCTAATGAGCAGTTCTTC. This translates into CASRPGQGANEQFF.